Listed below are T cell receptor beta chains from one sample, sequenced in a study of blood T cell repertoires in COVID-19. Assay used: immunoSEQ multiplex PCR; TCRdb lists only in-frame clones, some missing. The sample records a few hundred thousand clones, over 80% being singletons. Material: peripheral blood. Receptors were obtained from a woman between 40 and 50 years old who had recovered from COVID-19. The CDR3 runs from the conserved cysteine through the conserved F or W. D genes are given only for firm matches. For some rows the clone size is stated as once, few or many, or as a class when expanded; others skip it.

d_call j_call v_call clone_size cdr3_nt cdr3_aa
TRBD1 TRBJ1-2 TRBV3-1/TRBV3-2 . TGTGCCAGCACCTCACAGGGGAACTATGGCTACACCTTC CASTSQGNYGYTF
. TRBJ2-2 TRBV7-2 . TGTGCCAGCAGCCCACTCCGTACCGCGAACACCGGGGAGCTGTTTTTT CASSPLRTANTGELFF
. TRBJ1-2 TRBV19 . TGTGCCAGCGACCATGGCGCGCGGTATGGCTACACCTTC CASDHGARYGYTF
. TRBJ2-3 TRBV5-5 . TGTGCCAGCAGCTTTGGGGCGTCCACAGATACGCAGTATTTT CASSFGASTDTQYF
TRBD1 TRBJ1-2 TRBV30 few TGTGCCTGGAAGAGAGACAGGGACTATGGCTACACCTTC CAWKRDRDYGYTF
TRBD1 TRBJ2-7 TRBV29-1 . TGCAGCGCGGCCGAAGGGACAGGGGCCTACGAGCAGTACTTC CSAAEGTGAYEQYF
. TRBJ1-5 TRBV6-5 . TGTGCCAGCGTCGCTTACAGCAATAGCAATCAGCCCCAGCATTTT CASVAYSNSNQPQHF
TRBD1 TRBJ2-5 TRBV7-9 . TGTGCCAGCAGCCTGGACAGGGACGAGACCCAGTACTTC CASSLDRDETQYF
TRBD2 TRBJ2-1 TRBV20-1 . TGCAGTGTAGCGGGCAACAATGAGCAGTTCTTC CSVAGNNEQFF
TRBD1 TRBJ2-7 TRBV25-1 . TGTGCCAGTGGACAGGGGACCGGCGAGCAGTACTTC CASGQGTGEQYF
TRBD2 TRBJ2-1 TRBV9 . TGTGCCAGCAGCGTCGGACTAGCGGGGTTTAACAATGAGCAGTTCTTC CASSVGLAGFNNEQFF
. TRBJ1-1 TRBV30 . TGTGCCTGGAGTGACTCGTCCCGGGGAGCTTTCTTT CAWSDSSRGAFF
. TRBJ1-2 TRBV28 . TGTGCCAGCAGCCCGTGGACAGCAGCTAACTATGGCTACACCTTC CASSPWTAANYGYTF
. TRBJ2-5 TRBV15 . TGTGCCACCAGAGTCCCCGGAGAAGAGACCCAGTACTTC CATRVPGEETQYF
TRBD1 TRBJ1-6 TRBV10-3 . TGTGCCATCAGTATCTCGGACAGGGTGCATAATTCACCCCTCCACTTT CAISISDRVHNSPLHF
TRBD1 TRBJ2-1 TRBV28 . TGTGCCAGCAAGGGATACTCAGGGGGTGACTACAATGAGCAGTTCTTC CASKGYSGGDYNEQFF
TRBD1 TRBJ2-7 TRBV4-1 . TGCGCCAGCAGCCCCCGGGACAGAGCCAACTACGAGCAGTACTTC CASSPRDRANYEQYF
TRBD1 TRBJ1-5 TRBV28 . TGTGCCAGCAGAAGACAGGGGACTTACAATCAGCCCCAGCATTTT CASRRQGTYNQPQHF
TRBD1 TRBJ2-7 TRBV6-6 few TGTGCCAGCAGTTACGGGGACAGGGGGACCACCGACTTC CASSYGDRGTTDF
TRBD1 TRBJ1-1 TRBV6-5 . TGTGCCAGCAGTCTGACAGGGGACACTGAAGCTTTCTTT CASSLTGDTEAFF
TRBD1 TRBJ2-7 TRBV29-1 . TGCAGCGCCCAGGACAGGGTGTCCTACGAGCAGTACTTC CSAQDRVSYEQYF
. TRBJ2-2 TRBV6-5 . TGTGCCAGCAGTTACGACACCCGGCAGGACGGGGAGCTGTTTTTT CASSYDTRQDGELFF
TRBD1 TRBJ2-7 TRBV18 . TGTGCCAGCTCACCGATTTCGACAGGGCTGTCCTCCTACGAGCAGTACTTC CASSPISTGLSSYEQYF
TRBD2 TRBJ2-1 TRBV3-1/TRBV3-2 . TGTGCCAGCAGGTACTCGCCCAGCGGGGGGGACAATGAGCAGTTCTTC CASRYSPSGGDNEQFF